This T cell receptor beta chain was captured by sequencing in a study of cytomegalovirus exposure and HLA in healthy donors. With 60 Vbeta and 13 Jbeta primers, the PCR was carried out. Produced via immunoSEQ multiplex PCR; TCRdb's table is partial and in-frame only. The listing contains just over 80,000 clones. The CDR3 contains 13 residues. Losses at the gene ends were 5 bases for V and 4 bases for J; bases not matched to a gene: 5. Germline CDR1 reads GTSNPN; CDR2 reads SVGIG (reference sequence). The sequence derives from a woman aged 25-40 years in good health and CMV-seronegative. Sequenced: PBMCs. The chain has TRBV30 and TRBJ2-3; the match to TRBD2 covers 8 bases. The CDR3 loop reads CAWGQRESDTQYF. In DNA form, the CDR3 reads TGTGCCTGGGGCCAGCGGGAGTCAGATACGCAGTATTTT.